This T cell receptor beta chain was captured in a study of T cell responses to AZD1222 COVID-19 vaccine. The germline CDR1 and CDR2 sequences are SGHNT and YYREEE (reference sequence). The V gene lost 1 base and the J gene lost 2 bases, with 25 bases spanning the gap. CDR3 length: 20 residues. Sequencing used immunoSEQ multiplex PCR; TCRdb keeps in-frame clones, though not all of them. The top ten hold more than 2.5% of the sample, which has under 150,000 clones, about 91% seen once. Broader study findings: Reportedly, close to half of spike-specific TCRs are directed against unmutated variant regions. Compared with day 0, the breadth and depth of the Spike-specific TCR repertoire rose significantly after two doses of AZD1222.

Comment on this clone: Its target is not known.

This chain joins TRBV5-4 and TRBJ2-1; D is ambiguous. Specimen: peripheral blood, collected on day 0 of AZD1222 vaccination. The receptor was isolated from an adult in good health. Written as DNA, the CDR3 is TGTGCCAGCAGCTTGTCAACCCCAGCCTTGAGCAGCTTCGCCTACAATGAGCAGTTCTTC. The encoded protein is CASSLSTPALSSFAYNEQFF.